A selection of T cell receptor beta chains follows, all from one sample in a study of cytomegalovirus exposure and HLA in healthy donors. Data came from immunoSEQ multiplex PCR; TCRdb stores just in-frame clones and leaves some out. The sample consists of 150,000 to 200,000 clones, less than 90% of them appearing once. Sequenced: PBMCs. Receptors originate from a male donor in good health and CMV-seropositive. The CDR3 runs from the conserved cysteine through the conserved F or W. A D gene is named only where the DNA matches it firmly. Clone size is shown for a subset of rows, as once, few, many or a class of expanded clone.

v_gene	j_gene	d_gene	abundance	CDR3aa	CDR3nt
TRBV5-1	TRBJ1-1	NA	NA	CASSLEQLNEAFF	TGCGCCAGCAGCTTGGAACAGCTAAATGAAGCTTTCTTT
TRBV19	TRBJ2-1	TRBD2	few	CASSRASGWSSYNEQFF	TGTGCCAGTAGTCGGGCTAGCGGATGGAGTTCCTACAATGAGCAGTTCTTC
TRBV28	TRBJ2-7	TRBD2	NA	CASSLFASGRAYEQYF	TGTGCCAGCAGTTTATTCGCTAGCGGGAGGGCCTACGAGCAGTACTTC
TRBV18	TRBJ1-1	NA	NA	CASSPGAGMSTEAFF	TGTGCCAGCTCACCAGGGGCCGGTATGAGCACTGAAGCTTTCTTT
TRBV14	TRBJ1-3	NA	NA	CASSPKHSGNTIYF	TGTGCCAGCAGCCCGAAGCACTCTGGAAACACCATATATTTT
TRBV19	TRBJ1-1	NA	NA	CASSTRTGTEAFF	TGTGCCAGTAGTACCCGGACGGGGACTGAAGCTTTCTTT
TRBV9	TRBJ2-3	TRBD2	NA	CASSGLAGGAGDTQYF	TGTGCCAGCAGCGGACTAGCGGGAGGGGCGGGGGATACGCAGTATTTT
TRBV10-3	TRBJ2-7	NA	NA	CAISESGGQYF	TGTGCCATCAGTGAGTCGGGGGGGCAGTACTTC
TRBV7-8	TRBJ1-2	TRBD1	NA	CASSLGQAGGGYTF	TGTGCCAGCAGCTTGGGACAGGCCGGCGGAGGCTACACCTTC
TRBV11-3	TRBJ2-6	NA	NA	CASAETPGANVLTF	TGTGCCAGCGCGGAAACCCCCGGGGCCAACGTCCTGACTTTC
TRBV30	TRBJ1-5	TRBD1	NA	CAWSVRSGGGQPQHF	TGTGCCTGGAGTGTAAGGTCAGGGGGCGGTCAGCCCCAGCATTTT
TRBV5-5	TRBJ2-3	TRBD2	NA	CASSRLAATSTDTQYF	TGTGCCAGCAGCCGACTAGCGGCAACTAGCACAGATACGCAGTATTTT
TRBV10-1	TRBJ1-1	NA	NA	CASSSAGLSTEAFF	TGCGCCAGCAGCTCCGCGGGGTTGAGCACTGAAGCTTTCTTT
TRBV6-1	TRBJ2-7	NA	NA	CASSPPIYEQYF	TGTGCCAGCAGTCCCCCTATCTACGAGCAGTACTTC
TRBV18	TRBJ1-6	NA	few	CASSQDSFNSPLHF	TGTGCCAGCTCACAGGACAGTTTTAATTCACCCCTCCACTTT
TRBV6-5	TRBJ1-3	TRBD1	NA	CASSRDREAGNTIYF	TGTGCCAGCAGTAGGGACAGGGAAGCGGGAAACACCATATATTTT
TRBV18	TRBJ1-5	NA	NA	CASSATGINQPQHF	TGTGCCAGCTCAGCAACAGGGATCAATCAGCCCCAGCATTTT